The sequence of this T cell receptor (beta chain) was determined in a study of T cell changes during pregnancy in multiple sclerosis. Using immunoSEQ multiplex PCR, the repertoire was profiled, and TCRdb retains in-frame clones only, with some absent. The repertoire has about 59,000 clones, about 86% of them found once; the top ten carry roughly 5.2%. CDR1 and CDR2 from the germline V gene are SGHRS and YFSETQ. The length of the CDR3 is 14 residues. The V gene end was trimmed by 3 bases and the J gene end by 7 bases; junction bases not matched to a gene: 6. The chain is built from TRBV5-1 and TRBJ1-4; 7 bases align to TRBD1. The material sequenced was peripheral blood from another person, used as feeder cells. This TCR derives from a human donor whose cells served as feeder cells for cultures in a pregnancy study. Written as DNA, the CDR3 is TGCGCCAGCAGCTACGACAGGGATTCTGAAAAACTGTTTTTT. Translating gives CASSYDRDSEKLFF.